Following are 27 T cell receptor beta chains from one sample sequenced in a study of regulatory T cells in long-lasting Graves disease. Construction of TCR beta libraries relied on iRepertoire HTBI primers and on Arm-PCR targeting CDR3 regions. TCRdb called the multiplex PCR reads again in MiXCR, with one record for every CDR3 protein. The table shows a few hundred thousand distinct CDR3 sequences, with 20% occurring only once. Time point noted: newly diagnosed GD, antithyroid drugs for less than 3 months. With RNA extracted from PBMCs as input, the TCR library was made. Source: peripheral blood mononuclear cells (PBMCs), taken at new diagnosis, from a patient treated with antithyroid drugs. These receptor sequences come from a female donor with Graves disease.

This clonotype was found many times. This chain joins TRBV20-1 and TRBJ2-3; 9 bases fit TRBD2. The germline V gene has CDR1 DFQATT and CDR2 SNEGSKA (reference sequence). J was trimmed by 3 bases and V by 6 bases; bases with no gene match: 4. This CDR3 comprises 13 residues. Here the CDR3 DNA reads TGCAGTGCCTTAGCGGGAGCAACAGATACGCAGTATTTT. Its translation: CSALAGATDTQYF.

In this sample, this clonotype turned up a few times. V and J are TRBV12-3 or TRBV12-4 and TRBJ1-2; possible D gene TRBD1, 6 bases. Deletions cut 7 bases from V and 4 bases from J, with 13 bases between. The CDR3 runs to 13 residues. The CDR3 DNA reads TGTGCCAGCATCCGAGGGGGAGGCTATGGCTACACCTTC. Its protein is CASIRGGGYGYTF.

The CDR3 protein is CASRSGANEQYF. For the CDR3, the DNA is TGTGCCAGCAGGTCGGGGGCGAACGAGCAGTACTTC. This chain links TRBV7-2 with TRBJ2-7, with D perhaps assigned TRBD1 or TRBD2 (6 bases each). This CDR3 comprises 12 residues. V lost 6 bases to trimming and J lost 5 bases, with 11 bases between them. Looked up from germline, CDR1 is SGHTA and CDR2 is FQGNSA.

This clonotype has at least ten counts. The genes are TRBV15 and TRBJ2-3; D not resolved. This CDR3 has 14 residues. With 1 base removed from V and 2 bases from J, the gap between germline ends came to 7 bases. Germline CDR1 is LNHNV and CDR2 is YYDKDF (reference sequence). The CDR3 spells CATSRGELTDTQYF. CDR3 coding DNA: TGTGCCACCAGCAGAGGGGAACTCACAGATACGCAGTATTTT.

The gene calls are TRBV9 and TRBJ2-1; TRBD2 agrees at 11 bases. The V gene end was trimmed by 0 bases and the J gene end by 8 bases; junction bases not matched to a gene: 4. The CDR3 is made up of 15 amino acids. From germline, CDR1 is SGDLS and CDR2 YYNGEE. The CDR3 DNA is TGTGCCAGCAGCGTAGGTGGGACTAGCGGTTATGAGCAGTTCTTC. It is translated as CASSVGGTSGYEQFF.

This clonotype was recorded many times. The chain carries TRBV7-2 and TRBJ1-2, with no clear D. From germline, CDR1 is SGHTA and CDR2 FQGNSA. V was cut by 2 bases and J by 2 bases, with 9 bases left in between. The CDR3 extends over 14 amino acids. The CDR3 region is CASSLSGFNYGYTF. CDR3 DNA: TGTGCCAGCAGCTTATCCGGATTCAACTATGGCTACACCTTC.

This clonotype was seen ten or more times. The rearrangement joins TRBV2 to TRBJ2-3; D gene unclear. Germline V gene data show CDR1 as SNHLY and CDR2 as FYNNEI. V was shortened by 6 bases and J by 6 bases, with 16 bases between the two germline ends. The CDR3 totals 14 residues. The CDR3 region is CASSNAVGADTQYF. In nucleotides, the CDR3 is TGTGCCAGCAGCAACGCCGTGGGTGCGGATACGCAGTATTTT.

This clonotype was seen many times. This chain connects TRBV19 to TRBJ1-1, with D maybe TRBD1 (6 bases). V dropped 7 bases and J dropped 2 bases, with 14 bases sitting between them. The CDR3 loop spans 14 amino acids. CDR1 and CDR2 from the germline V gene are LNHDA and SQIVND (reference sequence). The CDR3 nucleotides read TGTGCCAGTACCGAGACAGGTACTAACACTGAAGCTTTCTTT. This translates into CASTETGTNTEAFF. The variable domain in full, completed from reference TRBV19 and TRBJ1-1, reads DGGITQSPKYLFRKEGQNVTLSCEQNLNHDAMYWYRQDPGQGLRLIYYSQIVNDFQKGDIAEGYSVSREKKESFPLTVTSAQKNPTAFYLCASTETGTNTEAFFGQGTRLTVV.

The sample holds one count of this clonotype. The chain recombines TRBV11-3 with TRBJ2-3, with 11 positions matching TRBD2. Germline CDR1 is SGHNT and CDR2 is YENEEA. The CDR3 covers 17 residues. With 4 bases clipped from V and 4 bases from J, the junction kept 10 bases outside the gene matches. CDR3 DNA sequence: TGTGCCAGCAGCTCTAGACTAGCGGGATCGAGGGCAGATACGCAGTATTTT. Protein product: CASSSRLAGSRADTQYF.

This clonotype has at least ten counts. The chain has TRBV7-2 and TRBJ1-4, with 7 bases matching TRBD1. Germline loops: CDR1 SGHTA, CDR2 FQGNSA. V was pared by 0 bases and J by 5 bases, with 9 bases of the junction left unmatched. The CDR3 covers 17 residues. Written as DNA, the CDR3 is TGTGCCAGCAGCTTAGCGGTTGGAGGGGGCCTCAATGAAAAACTGTTTTTT. This gives the protein CASSLAVGGGLNEKLFF.

This clonotype was detected many times. The gene calls are TRBV18 and TRBJ1-5; the D gene is possibly TRBD1 (6 bases). Trimming left V 3 bases short and J 1 base short, with 13 bases between. The length of the CDR3 is 16 residues. Germline V gene lookup returns CDR1 KGHSH and CDR2 LQKENI. CDR3 region: CASSPRGIESNQPQHF. As DNA, the CDR3 is TGTGCCAGCTCACCCAGGGGCATAGAAAGCAATCAGCCCCAGCATTTT.

This clonotype showed up many times. This rearrangement joins TRBV29-1 to TRBJ2-1; possibly TRBD2 for D (8 bases). The CDR3 covers 14 residues. Looked up from germline, CDR1 is SQVTM and CDR2 is ANQGSEA. The V end lost 4 bases, the J end lost 12 bases, and 22 bases lay between the germline ends. The CDR3 is CSVVWTGTAGGQFF. In DNA, the CDR3 is TGCAGCGTTGTCTGGACAGGTACCGCGGGGGGGCAGTTCTTC.

In its sample, this clonotype was seen many times. The V gene is TRBV20-1, the J gene TRBJ1-4; D may be TRBD1 (6 bases). The V end lost 5 bases, the J end lost 7 bases, and 17 bases lay between the germline ends. The CDR3 runs to 14 residues. CDR1 and CDR2 (germline): DFQATT, SNEGSKA (reference sequence). CDR3 bases: TGCAGTGCTTCCGCAGGGGCCGTTATTGAAAAACTGTTTTTT. Residues: CSASAGAVIEKLFF.

This clonotype was observed many times. J is TRBJ2-1 and V is TRBV7-2, with D possibly being TRBD1 or TRBD2 (6 bases each). The ends were cut back, 2 bases at V and 8 bases at J, with 13 bases in the middle. Germline CDR1 reads SGHTA; CDR2 reads FQGNSA. This CDR3 spans 14 amino acids. For the CDR3, the DNA is TGTGCCAGCAGCTTATTGGGGGGCCGGGATGAGCAGTTCTTC. The encoded protein is CASSLLGGRDEQFF.

This clonotype was picked up many times. The J gene is TRBJ2-3, the V gene TRBV5-4, with 13 bases fitting TRBD2. V lost 5 bases to trimming and J lost 6 bases; unmatched junction nucleotides: 12. Per germline, CDR1 SGHNT and CDR2 YYREEE (reference sequence). This CDR3 region has 17 residues. This chain's CDR3 is CASRHTSGGAPPDTQYF. The CDR3 DNA follows: TGTGCCAGCAGACATACTAGCGGGGGGGCGCCCCCGGATACGCAGTATTTT. The whole variable domain, remainder taken from reference TRBV5-4 and TRBJ2-3, is ETGVTQSPTHLIKTRGQQVTLRCSSQSGHNTVSWYQQALGQGPQFIFQYYREEENGRGNFPPRFSGLQFPNYSSELNVNALELDDSALYLCASRHTSGGAPPDTQYFGPGTRLTVL.

The V gene is TRBV6-2 or TRBV6-3, the J gene TRBJ2-7; 7 nucleotides align to TRBD2. Losses at the gene ends were 2 bases for V and 2 bases for J; bases not matched to a gene: 3. This CDR3 contains 14 residues. Germline V lookup: CDR1 MNHEY, CDR2 SVGEGT. The CDR3 is CASSYGTNTYEQYF. The CDR3 DNA reads as TGTGCCAGCAGTTACGGGACTAACACCTACGAGCAGTACTTC.

This rearrangement joins TRBV29-1 to TRBJ2-1; tentatively, D is TRBD2 (6 bases). The CDR3 contains 16 residues. The ends were cut back, 1 base at V and 0 bases at J, with 13 bases in the middle. Germline V lookup: CDR1 SQVTM, CDR2 ANQGSEA. The CDR3 spells CSVEVRGKSSYNEQFF. The CDR3 DNA is TGCAGCGTTGAAGTCCGCGGGAAGAGCTCCTACAATGAGCAGTTCTTC.

This clonotype was counted a few times. The CDR3 bases are TGTGCCAGCAGTTCGTCCCCAGCGGATGAAGCTTTCTTT. Amino acids: CASSSSPADEAFF. This chain links TRBV7-6 with TRBJ1-1; D gene ambiguous. The CDR3 is 13 residues long. Germline V gene lookup returns CDR1 SGHVS and CDR2 FNYEAQ. Between the trimmed V and J ends, which lost 6 bases and 7 bases, there was a span of 15 bases.

This clonotype was seen more than once but under ten times. The chain is built from TRBV4-3 and TRBJ2-1; no definite D call. V lost 0 bases and J 5 bases, leaving 8 bases between the germline ends. Per germline, CDR1 LGHNA and CDR2 YSLEER. The CDR3 is 14 residues long. As DNA, the CDR3 is TGCGCCAGCAGCCAAGAAAGGACCAACAATGAGCAGTTCTTC. It encodes CASSQERTNNEQFF.

There are many counts of this clonotype. For the CDR3, the DNA is TGTGCCAGCAGTTCCGGTGGACTTAAGAACACTGAAGCTTTCTTT. Its translation is CASSSGGLKNTEAFF. The J gene is TRBJ1-1, the V gene TRBV28; D remains unclear. The CDR3 contains 15 residues. V was shortened by 4 bases and J by 1 base, with 13 bases between the two germline ends. Germline loops: CDR1 MDHEN, CDR2 SYDVKM.

This clonotype was counted at least ten times. The chain uses TRBV20-1 and TRBJ2-3; no clear D. V dropped 3 bases and J dropped 0 bases, with 13 bases sitting between them. Germline V gene lookup returns CDR1 DFQATT and CDR2 SNEGSKA (reference sequence). This CDR3 contains 15 residues. The CDR3 DNA reads TGCAGTGCTAGCCCGACCGACGATAGCACAGATACGCAGTATTTT. Translation: CSASPTDDSTDTQYF.

This clonotype was detected many times. The chain carries TRBV24-1 and TRBJ2-1, with 7 nucleotides matching TRBD1. The germline V gene encodes CDR1 KGHDR and CDR2 SFDVKD. This CDR3 has 15 residues. V lost 4 bases to trimming and J lost 7 bases; unmatched junction nucleotides: 9. The CDR3 region is CATSDRQGLGNEQFF. The CDR3 nucleotides are TGTGCCACCAGTGACCGACAGGGATTAGGGAATGAGCAGTTCTTC.

This clonotype was detected many times. The chain couples TRBV7-3 to TRBJ2-1; 8 positions match TRBD2. The length of the CDR3 is 17 residues. Looked up from germline, CDR1 is SGHTA and CDR2 is FQGTGA. V shed 5 bases and J 2 bases; nucleotides not matched to a gene: 11. In DNA form, the CDR3 reads TGTGCCAGCAGCCCCCGAGCTCGGGGGGGGACCTACAATGAGCAGTTCTTC. Translated: CASSPRARGGTYNEQFF.

This clonotype has at least ten counts. As DNA, the CDR3 is TGTGCCAGCAGCCCAGAGGGGACAGCCAATTCACCCCTCCACTTT. It encodes CASSPEGTANSPLHF. The J gene is TRBJ1-6, the V gene TRBV7-2; the match to TRBD1 covers 7 bases. Germline loops: CDR1 SGHTA, CDR2 FQGNSA. The CDR3 covers 15 residues. J gave up 7 bases and V 5 bases, and 8 bases lay outside the gene matches.

The sample holds many counts of this clonotype. One end of the junction does not line up with germline, which may come from a read error. The rearrangement uses TRBV5-1 and TRBJ2-3; 8 bases map to TRBD1. This CDR3 has 14 amino acids. Germline V lookup: CDR1 SGHRS, CDR2 YFSETQ. In nucleotides, the CDR3 is TGTGCCAGCAGCACGGACAGGGTTACAGATACGCAGTATTTT. This encodes CASSTDRVTDTQYF.

Ten or more counts support this clonotype. The V call is TRBV2, the J call TRBJ1-6, with TRBD1 as a possible D gene (5 bases). The CDR3 loop spans 15 amino acids. CDR1 SNHLY and CDR2 FYNNEI come from the germline V gene. Trimming removed 0 bases from V and 10 bases from J, with 13 bases in between. CDR3 amino acids: CASSEALGVGSPLHF. The CDR3 coding sequence is TGTGCCAGCAGTGAAGCGCTAGGGGTAGGATCACCCCTCCACTTT. Complete variable domain (other parts from reference TRBV2 and TRBJ1-6): EPEVTQTPSHQVTQMGQEVILRCVPISNHLYFYWYRQILGQKVEFLVSFYNNEISEKSEIFDDQFSVERPDGSNFTLKIRSTKLEDSAMYFCASSEALGVGSPLHFGNGTRLTVT.

This clonotype was counted many times. The chain is built from TRBV5-8 and TRBJ1-2; TRBD1 agrees at 9 bases. With V trimmed by 2 bases and J by 8 bases, 10 bases remained unmatched. Germline assignment: CDR1 SGHTS and CDR2 YDEGEE. The CDR3 has 15 residues. The CDR3 reads CASSLSTGGIWGYTF. CDR3 nucleotides: TGTGCCAGCAGCTTAAGTACAGGGGGCATCTGGGGCTACACCTTC.